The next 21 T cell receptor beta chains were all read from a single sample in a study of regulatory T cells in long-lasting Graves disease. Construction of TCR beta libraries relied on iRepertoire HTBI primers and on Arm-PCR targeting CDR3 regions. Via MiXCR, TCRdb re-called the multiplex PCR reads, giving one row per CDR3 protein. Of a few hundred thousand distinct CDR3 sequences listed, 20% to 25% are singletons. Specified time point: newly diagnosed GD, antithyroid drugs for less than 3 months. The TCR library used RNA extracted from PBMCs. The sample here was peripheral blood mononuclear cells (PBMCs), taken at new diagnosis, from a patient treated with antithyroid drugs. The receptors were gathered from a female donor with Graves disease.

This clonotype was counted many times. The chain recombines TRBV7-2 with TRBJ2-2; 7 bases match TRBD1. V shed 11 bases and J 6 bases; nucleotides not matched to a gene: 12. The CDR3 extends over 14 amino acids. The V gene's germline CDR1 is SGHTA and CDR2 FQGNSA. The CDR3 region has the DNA TGTGCCTGCCGCCGCGACAGGGTGTCCGGGGAGCTGTTTTTT. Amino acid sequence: CACRRDRVSGELFF.

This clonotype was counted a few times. The CDR3 is CSVISEHYGYTF. CDR3 nucleotide sequence: TGCAGCGTTATAAGTGAACACTATGGCTACACCTTC. The chain employs TRBV29-1 and TRBJ1-2; D is unclear. CDR3 length equals 12 residues. The germline V gene encodes CDR1 SQVTM and CDR2 ANQGSEA. The V gene lost 5 bases and the J gene lost 3 bases, with 10 bases spanning the gap.

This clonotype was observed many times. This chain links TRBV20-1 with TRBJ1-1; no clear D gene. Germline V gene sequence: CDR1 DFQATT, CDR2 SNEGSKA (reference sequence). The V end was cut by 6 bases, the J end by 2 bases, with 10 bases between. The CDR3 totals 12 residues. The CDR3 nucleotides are TGCAGTGCGGAGTGGTCAAACACTGAAGCTTTCTTT. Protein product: CSAEWSNTEAFF.

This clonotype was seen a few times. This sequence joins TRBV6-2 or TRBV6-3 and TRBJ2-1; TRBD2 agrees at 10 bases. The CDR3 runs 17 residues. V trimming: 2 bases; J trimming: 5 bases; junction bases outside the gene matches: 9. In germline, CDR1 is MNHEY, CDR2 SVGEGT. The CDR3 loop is CASSYPLGLAPNNEQFF. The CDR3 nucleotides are TGTGCCAGCAGTTACCCCTTGGGACTAGCGCCCAACAATGAGCAGTTCTTC.

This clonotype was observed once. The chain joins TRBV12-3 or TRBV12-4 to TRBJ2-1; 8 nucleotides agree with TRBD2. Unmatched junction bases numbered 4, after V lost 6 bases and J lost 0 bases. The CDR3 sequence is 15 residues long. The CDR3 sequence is CASSQLAASYNEQFF. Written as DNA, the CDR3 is TGTGCCAGCAGCCAACTAGCGGCCTCCTACAATGAGCAGTTCTTC.

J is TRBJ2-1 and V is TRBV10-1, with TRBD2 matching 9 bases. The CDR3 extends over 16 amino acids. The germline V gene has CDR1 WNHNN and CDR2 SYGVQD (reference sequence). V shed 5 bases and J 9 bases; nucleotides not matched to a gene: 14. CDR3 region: CASSLYTGTSTLEQFF. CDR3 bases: TGCGCCAGCAGTCTCTACACCGGGACTAGCACCCTTGAGCAGTTCTTC.

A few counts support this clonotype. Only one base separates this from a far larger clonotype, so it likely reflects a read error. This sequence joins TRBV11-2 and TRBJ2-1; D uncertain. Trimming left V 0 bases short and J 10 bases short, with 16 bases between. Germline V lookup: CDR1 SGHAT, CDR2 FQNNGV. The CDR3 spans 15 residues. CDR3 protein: CASSLDQHLAYEQFF. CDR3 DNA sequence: TGTGCCAGCAGCTTAGATCAGCATCTCGCCTACGAGCAGTTCTTC.

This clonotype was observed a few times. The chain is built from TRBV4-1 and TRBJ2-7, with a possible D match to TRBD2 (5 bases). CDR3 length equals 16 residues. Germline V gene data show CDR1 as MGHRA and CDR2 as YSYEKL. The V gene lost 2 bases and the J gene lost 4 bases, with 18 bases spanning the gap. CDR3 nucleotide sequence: TGCGCCAGCAGCCAACAACCAGGAGGAGGTCTTTACGAGCAGTACTTC. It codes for CASSQQPGGGLYEQYF.

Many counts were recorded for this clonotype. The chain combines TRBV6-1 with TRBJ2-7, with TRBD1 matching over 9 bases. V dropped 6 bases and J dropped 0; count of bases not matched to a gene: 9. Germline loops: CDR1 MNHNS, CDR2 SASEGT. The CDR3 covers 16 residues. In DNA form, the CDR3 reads TGTGCCAGCAGGAAAGTAGGACAGGGGTTCTCCTACGAGCAGTACTTC. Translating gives CASRKVGQGFSYEQYF.

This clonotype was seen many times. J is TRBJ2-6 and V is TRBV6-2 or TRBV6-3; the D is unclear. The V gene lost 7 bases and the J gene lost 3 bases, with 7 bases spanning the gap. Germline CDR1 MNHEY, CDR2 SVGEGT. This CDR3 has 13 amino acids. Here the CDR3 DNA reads TGTGCCAGCAACGTGGATGGGGCCAACGTCCTGACTTTC. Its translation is CASNVDGANVLTF.

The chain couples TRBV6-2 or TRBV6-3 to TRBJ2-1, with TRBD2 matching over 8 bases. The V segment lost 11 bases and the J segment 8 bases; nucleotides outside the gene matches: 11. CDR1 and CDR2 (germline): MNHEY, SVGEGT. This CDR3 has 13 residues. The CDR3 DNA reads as TGTGCCTGCCGGACTAGCAGGAGGGATGAGCAGTTCTTC. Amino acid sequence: CACRTSRRDEQFF.

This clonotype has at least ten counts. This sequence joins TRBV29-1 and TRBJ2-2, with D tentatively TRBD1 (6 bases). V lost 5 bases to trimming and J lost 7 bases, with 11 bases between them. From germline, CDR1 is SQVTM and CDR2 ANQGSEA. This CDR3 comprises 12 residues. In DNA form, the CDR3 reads TGCAGCGTTTGGGCAGGGGACGGGGAGCTGTTTTTT. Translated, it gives CSVWAGDGELFF.

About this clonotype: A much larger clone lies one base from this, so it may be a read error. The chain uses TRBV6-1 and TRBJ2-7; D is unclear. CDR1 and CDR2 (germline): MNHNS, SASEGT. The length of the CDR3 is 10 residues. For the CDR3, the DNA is TGTGCCAGCAGGAACTACAAGCAGTACTTC. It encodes CASRNYKQYF.

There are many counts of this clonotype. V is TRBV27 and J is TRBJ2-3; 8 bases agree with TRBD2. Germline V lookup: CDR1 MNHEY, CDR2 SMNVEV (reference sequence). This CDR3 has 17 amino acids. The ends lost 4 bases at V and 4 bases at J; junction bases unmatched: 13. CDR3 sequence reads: CASSSPRGSGRADTQYF. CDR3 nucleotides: TGTGCCAGCAGTTCCCCACGGGGCAGCGGGAGAGCAGATACGCAGTATTTT.

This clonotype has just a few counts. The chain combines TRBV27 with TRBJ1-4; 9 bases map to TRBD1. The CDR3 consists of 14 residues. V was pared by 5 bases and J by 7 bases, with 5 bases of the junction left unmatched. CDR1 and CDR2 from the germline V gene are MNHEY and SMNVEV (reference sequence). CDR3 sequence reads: CASSPGTGPEKLFF. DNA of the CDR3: TGTGCCAGCAGTCCGGGGACAGGGCCTGAAAAACTGTTTTTT.

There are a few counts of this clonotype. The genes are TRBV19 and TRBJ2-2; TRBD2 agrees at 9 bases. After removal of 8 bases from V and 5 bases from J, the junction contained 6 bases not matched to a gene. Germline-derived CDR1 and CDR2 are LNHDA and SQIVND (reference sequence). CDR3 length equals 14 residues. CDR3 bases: TGTGCCAGTGGAGCGGGGGGCCTTACCGGGGAGCTGTTTTTT. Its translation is CASGAGGLTGELFF. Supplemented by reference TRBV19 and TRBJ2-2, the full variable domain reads DGGITQSPKYLFRKEGQNVTLSCEQNLNHDAMYWYRQDPGQGLRLIYYSQIVNDFQKGDIAEGYSVSREKKESFPLTVTSAQKNPTAFYLCASGAGGLTGELFFGEGSRLTVL.

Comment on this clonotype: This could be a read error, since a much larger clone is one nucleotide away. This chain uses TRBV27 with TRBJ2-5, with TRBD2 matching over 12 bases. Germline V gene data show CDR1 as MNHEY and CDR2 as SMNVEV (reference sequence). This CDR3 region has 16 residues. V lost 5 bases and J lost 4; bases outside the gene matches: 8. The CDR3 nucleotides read TGTGCCAGCAGTGACGGGGGACTAGCGGGTGTAGAGACCCAGTACTTC. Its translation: CASSDGGLAGVETQYF.

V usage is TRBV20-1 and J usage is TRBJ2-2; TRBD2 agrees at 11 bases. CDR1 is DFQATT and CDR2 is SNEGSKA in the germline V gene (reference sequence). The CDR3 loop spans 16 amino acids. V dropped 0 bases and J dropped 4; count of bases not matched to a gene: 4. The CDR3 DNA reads TGCAGTGCTAGAGACTATAGCGGGGGGGCCACCGGGGAGCTGTTTTTT. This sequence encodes CSARDYSGGATGELFF.

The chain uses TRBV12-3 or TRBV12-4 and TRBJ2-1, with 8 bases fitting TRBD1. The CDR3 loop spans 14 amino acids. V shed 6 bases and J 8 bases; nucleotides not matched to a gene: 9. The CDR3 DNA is TGTGCCAGCAGATCGGGGACAGGAATGGATGAGCAGTTCTTC. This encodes CASRSGTGMDEQFF.

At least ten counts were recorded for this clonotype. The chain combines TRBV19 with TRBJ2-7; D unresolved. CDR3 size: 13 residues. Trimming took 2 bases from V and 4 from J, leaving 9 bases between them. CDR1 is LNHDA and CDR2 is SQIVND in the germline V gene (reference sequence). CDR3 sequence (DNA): TGTGCCAGTAGTATAAAGGGCCGGTACGAGCAGTACTTC. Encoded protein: CASSIKGRYEQYF.

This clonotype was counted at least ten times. CDR3 in DNA: TGTGCCAGCAGTTACGAAGGCAACACTGAAGCTTTCTTT. As protein: CASSYEGNTEAFF. This rearrangement joins TRBV6-5 to TRBJ1-1; D remains unclear. The germline gives CDR1 MNHEY, CDR2 SVGAGI. The CDR3 runs 13 residues. Trimming pared 2 bases from V and 2 bases from J, leaving 6 bases between.